What follows is one T cell receptor beta chain and its context. Antigen specificity is unknown. A second PCR, run for about 7 to 11 cycles, used a sample-barcoded 5' primer plus a J-beta primer mix. TCRdb re-called the 5' RACE reads with MiXCR, one entry per CDR3 protein. The sample comprises fewer than 2,000,000 distinct CDR3 sequences, about two fifths of which are singletons, and roughly 24% rests with the top ten. CDR1 and CDR2 (germline): SEHNR, FQNEAQ (reference sequence). The CDR3 loop spans 15 amino acids. V lost 8 bases and J lost 7; bases outside the gene matches: 13. The study drew donors from healthy Caucasian individuals in Russia aged roughly 6 to 90. Staff drew roughly 10 milliliters of peripheral blood from each donor. This sample was included in a study of blood T cells in healthy people across ages. Study-wide points: Higher diversity, along with more naive CD4+ cells, distinguished long-lived donors from aged donors. Across the age range, TCR beta diversity per million T cells fell in a roughly linear way.

Sample: blood. The rearrangement links TRBV7-9 to TRBJ2-2, with 7 bases lining up with TRBD1. This TCR was recovered from a human donor in good health. Here the CDR3 reads CASFEGAPAVGELFF. The DNA of the CDR3 is TGTGCCAGCTTCGAGGGGGCTCCAGCCGTCGGGGAGCTGTTTTTT.